This T cell receptor beta chain was recorded in a study of breast tumors, draining lymph nodes, adjacent tissues. Findings of the study overall: Tumor T cell lymph node origin was a supported hypothesis, not proven. Data fit most tumor T cells coming from lymph node, expanding in tumor. Luminal-like breast cancer showed significantly higher tumor–nontumor repertoire similarity than basal-like. Compared with lymph nodes, tumors were less diverse; compared with nontumor tissue, more.

The germline V gene has CDR1 KGHDR and CDR2 SFDVKD. This CDR3 is 15 amino acids long. The V gene lost 2 bases and the J gene lost 2 bases, with 6 bases spanning the gap. Regarding this clonotype: Its target is unknown.

TCRdb ran MiXCR on the multiplex PCR reads and lists one entry per CDR3 protein. This table has about 230,000 distinct CDR3 sequences, approximately 29% appearing once. The lymph nodes were axillary draining lymph nodes from breast cancer patients. Source material: axillary lymph node tissue. The rearrangement uses TRBV24-1 and TRBJ2-6; no clear D gene. The clonotype originates from a female donor with breast cancer. Some clones in this sample may be carry-over from other donors' samples. The CDR3 is CATSDSTPGANVLTF. CDR3 nucleotides: TGTGCCACCAGTGATTCAACTCCTGGGGCCAACGTCCTGACTTTC.